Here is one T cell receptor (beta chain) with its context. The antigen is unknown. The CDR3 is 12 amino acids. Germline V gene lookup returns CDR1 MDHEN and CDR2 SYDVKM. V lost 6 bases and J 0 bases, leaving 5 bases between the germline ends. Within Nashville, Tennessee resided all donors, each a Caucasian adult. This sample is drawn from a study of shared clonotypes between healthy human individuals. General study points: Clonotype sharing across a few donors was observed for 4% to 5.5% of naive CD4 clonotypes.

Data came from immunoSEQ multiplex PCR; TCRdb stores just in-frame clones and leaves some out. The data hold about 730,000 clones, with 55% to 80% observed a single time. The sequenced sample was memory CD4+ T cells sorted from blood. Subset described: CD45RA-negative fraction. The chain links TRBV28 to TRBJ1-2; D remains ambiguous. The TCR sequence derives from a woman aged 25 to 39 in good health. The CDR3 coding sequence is TGTGCCAGCAGCAAAGCTAACTATGGCTACACCTTC. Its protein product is CASSKANYGYTF.